Below, 8 T cell receptor beta chains from the same sample are listed, as sequenced in a study of T cell responses to AZD1222 COVID-19 vaccine. The data were produced by immunoSEQ multiplex PCR, yet TCRdb's version contains in-frame clones alone and is incomplete. The profile shows some 150,000 clones, 75% to 90% of them singletons. This specimen was peripheral blood, taken on day 0 of AZD1222 vaccination. The receptors come from an adult in good health.

The rearrangement links TRBV7-9 to TRBJ1-1, with 7 bases lining up with TRBD1. V gave up 4 bases and J gave up 5 bases; unmatched junction bases: 7. Looked up from germline, CDR1 is SEHNR and CDR2 is FQNEAQ (reference sequence). The CDR3 sequence is 14 residues long. CDR3 DNA: TGTGCCAGCAGCTCGAGGGGGCAGGGGACTGAAGCTTTCTTT. It codes for CASSSRGQGTEAFF. Drawing the rest from reference TRBV7-9 and TRBJ1-1, the complete variable domain is DTGVSQNPRHKITKRGQNVTFRCDPISEHNRLYWYRQTLGQGPEFLTYFQNEAQLEKSRLLSDRFSAERPKGSFSTLEIQRTEQGDSAMYLCASSSRGQGTEAFFGQGTRLTVV.

The chain carries TRBV28 and TRBJ1-5; 8 bases line up with TRBD1. The CDR3 spans 15 residues. The ends lost 6 bases at V and 4 bases at J; junction bases unmatched: 8. CDR1 is MDHEN and CDR2 is SYDVKM in the germline V gene. CDR3 nucleotides: TGTGCCAGCAGATTAAGGACAGGGACTAATCAGCCCCAGCATTTT. Translating gives CASRLRTGTNQPQHF.

The chain has TRBV6-5 and TRBJ2-7, with D tentatively TRBD1 (6 bases). V gave up 7 bases and J gave up 4 bases, with 20 bases separating them. Per the germline V gene, CDR1 is MNHEY and CDR2 is SVGAGI. The CDR3 length is 15 residues. As DNA, the CDR3 is TGTGCCAGCATGGACAGCCGAATGCGGATTTACGAGCAGTACTTC. Protein product: CASMDSRMRIYEQYF.

The V gene is TRBV19, the J gene TRBJ2-2, with a possible D match to TRBD1 (5 bases). V lost 3 bases and J 2 bases, leaving 13 bases between the germline ends. From germline, CDR1 is LNHDA and CDR2 SQIVND (reference sequence). The CDR3 length is 16 residues. The CDR3, as DNA: TGTGCCAGTAGTATTGAAGGGGTTTCAAACACCGGGGAGCTGTTTTTT. Its protein product is CASSIEGVSNTGELFF.

This clone showed up just once. The chain combines TRBV4-1 with TRBJ1-2; 9 positions match TRBD1. The V gene's germline CDR1 is MGHRA and CDR2 YSYEKL. The CDR3 has 15 amino acids. The V and J ends lost 4 bases and 8 bases, in that order; junction bases with no gene match: 11. CDR3 loop: CASSLHRGHLNGYTF. The CDR3 DNA is TGCGCCAGCAGCCTGCACAGGGGGCATTTAAACGGCTACACCTTC.

The gene calls are TRBV3-1 (or the pseudogene TRBV3-2) and TRBJ1-2; 7 bases match TRBD1. The CDR3 is made up of 14 amino acids. V shed 3 bases and J 5 bases; nucleotides not matched to a gene: 6. Germline assignment: CDR1 LGHDT and CDR2 YNNKEL (reference sequence). Written as DNA, the CDR3 is TGTGCCAGCAGCCACATGTACAGGGGATATGGCTACACCTTC. Protein sequence: CASSHMYRGYGYTF.

The chain is built from TRBV6-6 and TRBJ2-2, with D hard to call. The length of the CDR3 is 13 residues. CDR1 is MNHNY, CDR2 SVGAGI, per germline (reference sequence). V lost 5 bases and J lost 7, with 11 bases in between. CDR3: CASSPLMVGELFF. The CDR3 nucleotides are TGTGCCAGCAGTCCCCTCATGGTCGGGGAGCTGTTTTTT.

The chain links TRBV5-5 to TRBJ1-6; 11 nucleotides line up with TRBD1. V lost 5 bases, J lost 8 bases, and 6 bases stayed unmatched. There are 15 residues in the CDR3. In germline, CDR1 is SGHKS, CDR2 YYEKEE (reference sequence). CDR3 loop: CASSYRDRGYSPLHF. The CDR3 DNA is TGTGCCAGCAGTTACCGGGACAGGGGGTATTCACCCCTCCACTTT.